Following are 21 T cell receptor beta chains from one sample sequenced in a study of monozygotic twins with cystic fibrosis. Sequencing used immunoSEQ multiplex PCR; TCRdb keeps in-frame clones, though not all of them. The table records 30,000 or so clones, approximately 72% of them present only once. The sample taken for sequencing was blood. All receptors come from a girl aged 10 to 17 with cystic fibrosis.

The rearrangement joins TRBV15 to TRBJ2-1; 15 bases fit TRBD2. CDR1 and CDR2 from the germline V gene are LNHNV and YYDKDF (reference sequence). V shed 2 bases and J 7 bases; nucleotides not matched to a gene: 9. The CDR3 is made up of 18 amino acids. CDR3 bases: TGTGCCACCAGCAGATCCCGGACTAGCGGGAGGGATTCGAATGAGCAGTTCTTC. Translation: CATSRSRTSGRDSNEQFF.

The chain employs TRBV27 and TRBJ2-7; 10 nucleotides line up with TRBD1. Germline CDR1 is MNHEY and CDR2 is SMNVEV (reference sequence). CDR3 length: 14 residues. The J segment lost 6 bases and the V segment lost 4 bases, leaving 6 bases of the junction unmatched. This CDR3 is CASSSGTGVSEQYF. The CDR3 DNA is TGTGCCAGCAGTTCCGGGACAGGGGTGTCCGAGCAGTACTTC.

The chain links TRBV30 to TRBJ1-2; the match to TRBD1 covers 7 bases. Per the germline V gene, CDR1 is GTSNPN and CDR2 is SVGIG (reference sequence). CDR3 length: 13 residues. J was trimmed by 1 base and V by 4 bases; bases with no gene match: 3. The CDR3 DNA follows: TGTGCCTGGACTAGGGGGCTTAACTATGGCTACACCTTC. Translation: CAWTRGLNYGYTF.

V gene TRBV13 combines with J gene TRBJ2-2, with 10 bases aligning to TRBD2. J lost 1 base, V lost 2 bases, and 4 bases had no gene match. This CDR3 is built from 17 residues. The germline CDR1 and CDR2 sequences are PRHDT and FYEKMQ (reference sequence). This chain's CDR3 is CASSLSLAGLNTGELFF. The CDR3 DNA reads as TGTGCCAGCAGCTTATCACTAGCGGGACTGAACACCGGGGAGCTGTTTTTT.

The CDR3 reads CASSTWTGMNTGELFF. CDR3 nucleotide sequence: TGTGCCAGCAGCACTTGGACAGGCATGAACACCGGGGAGCTGTTTTTT. The V call is TRBV9, the J call TRBJ2-2; 7 bases match TRBD1. Germline assignment: CDR1 SGDLS and CDR2 YYNGEE. V lost 4 bases to trimming and J lost 1 base; unmatched junction nucleotides: 7. The CDR3 totals 16 residues.

There are a few counts of this clone. The rearrangement uses TRBV2 and TRBJ2-7; D is possibly TRBD1 (5 bases). V was clipped by 5 bases and J by 0 bases, with 14 bases between them. Per germline, CDR1 SNHLY and CDR2 FYNNEI. This CDR3 comprises 15 residues. The CDR3: CASSKSTASSYEQYF. The CDR3 DNA reads as TGTGCCAGCAGTAAATCGACAGCTAGCTCCTACGAGCAGTACTTC.

The rearrangement uses TRBV9 and TRBJ2-3; a weak D match, TRBD2 (6 bases). The CDR3 consists of 14 residues. Germline V gene sequence: CDR1 SGDLS, CDR2 YYNGEE. V lost 4 bases and J 3 bases, leaving 12 bases between the germline ends. The CDR3 DNA sequence: TGTGCCAGCAGCTCACGGGGGAGTACAGATACGCAGTATTTT. Its protein is CASSSRGSTDTQYF.

V usage is TRBV9 and J usage is TRBJ1-5; D unresolved. V was shortened by 5 bases and J by 0 bases, with 21 bases between the two germline ends. The germline V gene has CDR1 SGDLS and CDR2 YYNGEE. This CDR3 is built from 18 residues. The CDR3 reads CASRTERIGLYSNQPQHF. The CDR3, as DNA: TGTGCCAGCAGAACAGAGCGCATAGGGCTGTATAGCAATCAGCCCCAGCATTTT.

The chain recombines TRBV18 with TRBJ2-5; 7 positions match TRBD2. Unmatched junction bases numbered 13, after V lost 11 bases and J lost 4 bases. CDR1 is KGHSH and CDR2 is LQKENI in the germline V gene. This CDR3 has 14 amino acids. The CDR3 bases are TGTGCCGCGGATGCGCGGGGGAGAGCAGAGACCCAGTACTTC. Its protein product is CAADARGRAETQYF.

The chain has TRBV2 and TRBJ2-1; 16 positions agree with TRBD2. The CDR3 consists of 14 residues. Germline V gives CDR1 SNHLY, CDR2 FYNNEI. V gave up 6 bases and J gave up 14 bases; unmatched junction bases: 7. CDR3 in amino acids: CASSAGLAGGPEFF. CDR3 DNA: TGTGCCAGCAGCGCGGGACTAGCGGGAGGGCCGGAGTTCTTC. Looking up the rest from reference TRBV2 and TRBJ2-1 gives the full variable domain: EPEVTQTPSHQVTQMGQEVILRCVPISNHLYFYWYRQILGQKVEFLVSFYNNEISEKSEIFDDQFSVERPDGSNFTLKIRSTKLEDSAMYFCASSAGLAGGPEFFGPGTRLTVL.

The rearrangement links TRBV4-3 to TRBJ2-2; D remains unclear. The germline gives CDR1 LGHNA, CDR2 YSLEER. The V and J ends lost 0 bases and 3 bases respectively, with 17 bases between them. This CDR3 is 18 amino acids long. In DNA, the CDR3 is TGCGCCAGCAGCCAAGATTTTCTCACCTCCCAATACACCGGGGAGCTGTTTTTT. It translates to CASSQDFLTSQYTGELFF.

This chain joins TRBV7-2 and TRBJ1-4; weak D call: TRBD1 (5 bases). The CDR3 length is 14 residues. The V end lost 1 base, the J end lost 8 bases, and 11 bases lay between the germline ends. From germline, CDR1 is SGHTA and CDR2 FQGNSA. CDR3 DNA sequence: TGTGCCAGCAGCTTAGGGCTAGGGGAGGAAAAACTGTTTTTT. Protein: CASSLGLGEEKLFF.

The rearrangement uses TRBV10-3 and TRBJ1-2; D may be TRBD1 (6 bases). With 0 bases removed from V and 6 bases from J, the gap between germline ends came to 11 bases. This CDR3 spans 14 amino acids. CDR1 and CDR2 (germline): ENHRY, SYGVKD. The chain's CDR3 is CAISESTGADGYTF. The CDR3 DNA reads as TGTGCCATCAGTGAGTCGACAGGAGCGGATGGCTACACCTTC.

V is TRBV18 and J is TRBJ1-1, with D possibly matching TRBD1 (5 bases). In germline, CDR1 is KGHSH, CDR2 LQKENI. This CDR3 has 14 residues. The V end was cut by 5 bases, the J end by 5 bases, with 15 bases between. The CDR3 loop is CASSSQGSITEAFF. Written as DNA, the CDR3 is TGTGCCAGCTCATCCCAGGGAAGTATAACTGAAGCTTTCTTT. Together with reference TRBV18 and TRBJ1-1, the CDR3 gives the full variable domain: NAGVMQNPRHLVRRRGQEARLRCSPMKGHSHVYWYRQLPEEGLKFMVYLQKENIIDESGMPKERFSAEFPKEGPSILRIQQVVRGDSAAYFCASSSQGSITEAFFGQGTRLTVV.

This chain connects TRBV25-1 to TRBJ2-1, with TRBD1 identical over 10 bases. V gave up 8 bases and J gave up 7 bases; unmatched junction bases: 2. The CDR3 covers 12 residues. CDR1 is MGHDK, CDR2 SYGVNS, per germline. CDR3: CASDRGLNEQFF. DNA of the CDR3: TGTGCCAGCGACAGGGGGCTGAATGAGCAGTTCTTC.

This clone was counted once. The genes are TRBV4-1 and TRBJ2-7; 9 bases align to TRBD1. Germline V CDR1 and CDR2: MGHRA, YSYEKL. The CDR3 has 15 amino acids. J lost 5 bases, V lost 6 bases, and 11 bases had no gene match. The CDR3 here is CASSQTGTGLDEQYF. CDR3 in DNA: TGCGCCAGCAGTCAAACCGGGACAGGGTTAGACGAGCAGTACTTC.

V usage is TRBV25-1 and J usage is TRBJ1-2; no definite D call. CDR3 length: 12 amino acids. Per germline, CDR1 MGHDK and CDR2 SYGVNS. V was clipped by 3 bases and J by 6 bases, with 8 bases between them. This CDR3 reads CASSEEGDGYTF. DNA of the CDR3: TGTGCCAGCAGTGAGGAGGGAGATGGCTACACCTTC.

This clone was counted only a few times. This sequence joins TRBV2 and TRBJ2-7; a possible D gene is TRBD2 (5 bases). Per germline, CDR1 SNHLY and CDR2 FYNNEI. V was pared by 3 bases and J by 9 bases, with 12 bases between. CDR3 length equals 12 residues. CDR3: CASSDEGRVQYF. CDR3 DNA: TGTGCCAGCAGTGACGAGGGAAGGGTGCAGTACTTC.

V and J are TRBV5-6 and TRBJ2-2, with 9 bases aligning to TRBD1. This CDR3 is 17 amino acids long. Trimming removed 4 bases from V and 4 bases from J; junction bases left unmatched: 11. Germline V lookup: CDR1 SGHDT, CDR2 YYEEEE. CDR3 sequence (DNA): TGTGCCAGCAGCACTACCGGGACAGGGATCGGCACCGGGGAGCTGTTTTTT. This encodes CASSTTGTGIGTGELFF.

This clone has just a few counts. The CDR3 region has the DNA TGTGCCTGGAGTTCATGGGGTCGGGGCCGGGCCACTGAAGCTTTCTTT. As protein: CAWSSWGRGRATEAFF. This chain joins TRBV30 and TRBJ1-1, with D perhaps matching TRBD1 (5 bases). V was cut by 2 bases and J by 4 bases, with 20 bases left in between. Germline V gene lookup returns CDR1 GTSNPN and CDR2 SVGIG (reference sequence). The CDR3 runs to 16 residues.

V usage is TRBV19 and J usage is TRBJ2-1, with D perhaps TRBD1 (5 bases). V was shortened by 6 bases and J by 5 bases, with 11 bases between the two germline ends. The germline V gene has CDR1 LNHDA and CDR2 SQIVND (reference sequence). The CDR3 is 13 amino acids. Here the CDR3 reads CASSSDTNNEQFF. In nucleotides, the CDR3 is TGTGCCAGTAGCTCGGACACCAACAATGAGCAGTTCTTC.